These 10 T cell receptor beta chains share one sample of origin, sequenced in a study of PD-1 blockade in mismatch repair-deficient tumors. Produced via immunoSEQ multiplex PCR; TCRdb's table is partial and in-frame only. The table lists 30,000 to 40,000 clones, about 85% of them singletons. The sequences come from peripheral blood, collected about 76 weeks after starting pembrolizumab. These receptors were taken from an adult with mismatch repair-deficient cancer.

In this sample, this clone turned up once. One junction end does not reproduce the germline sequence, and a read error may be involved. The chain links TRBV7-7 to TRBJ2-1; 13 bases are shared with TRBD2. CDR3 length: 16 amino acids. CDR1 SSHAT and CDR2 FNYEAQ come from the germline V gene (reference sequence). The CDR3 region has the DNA TGTGCTAGCAGCCAACGGACTAGCGGGAGTGGGAATGAGCAGTTCTTC. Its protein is CASSQRTSGSGNEQFF.

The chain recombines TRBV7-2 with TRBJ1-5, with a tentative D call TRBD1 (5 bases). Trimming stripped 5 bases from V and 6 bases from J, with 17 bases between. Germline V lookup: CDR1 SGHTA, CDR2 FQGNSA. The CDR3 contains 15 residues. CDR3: CASSPWGSLVQPQHF. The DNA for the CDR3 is TGTGCCAGCAGCCCTTGGGGCTCCCTTGTTCAGCCCCAGCATTTT.

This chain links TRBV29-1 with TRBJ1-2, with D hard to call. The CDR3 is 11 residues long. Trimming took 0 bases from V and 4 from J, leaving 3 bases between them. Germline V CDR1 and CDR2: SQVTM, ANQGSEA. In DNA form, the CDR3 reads TGCAGCGTTGAAGATCGCTATGGCTACACCTTC. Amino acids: CSVEDRYGYTF.

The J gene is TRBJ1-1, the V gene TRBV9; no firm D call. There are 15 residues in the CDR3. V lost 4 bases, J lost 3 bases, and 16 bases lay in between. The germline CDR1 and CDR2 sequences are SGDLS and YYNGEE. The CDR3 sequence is CASSIIRAADTEAFF. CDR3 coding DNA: TGTGCCAGCAGCATTATTCGGGCCGCCGACACTGAAGCTTTCTTT. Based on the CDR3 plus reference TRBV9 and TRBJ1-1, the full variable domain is DSGVTQTPKHLITATGQRVTLRCSPRSGDLSVYWYQQSLDQGLQFLIQYYNGEERAKGNILERFSAQQFPDLHSELNLSSLELGDSALYFCASSIIRAADTEAFFGQGTRLTVV.

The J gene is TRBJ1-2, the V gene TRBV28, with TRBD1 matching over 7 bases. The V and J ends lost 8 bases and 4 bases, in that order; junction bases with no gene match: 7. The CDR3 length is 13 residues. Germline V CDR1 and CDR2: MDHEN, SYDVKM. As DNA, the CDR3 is TGTGCCAGCCTAACGACAGGGTTCTATGGCTACACCTTC. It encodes CASLTTGFYGYTF.

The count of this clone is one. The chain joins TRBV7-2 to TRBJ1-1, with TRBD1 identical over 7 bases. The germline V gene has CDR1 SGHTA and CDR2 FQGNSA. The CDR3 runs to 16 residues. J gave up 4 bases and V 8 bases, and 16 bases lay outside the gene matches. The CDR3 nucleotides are TGTGCCAGCGAACCCGAGAGCCCAGGGGGGAGCACTGAAGCTTTCTTT. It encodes CASEPESPGGSTEAFF. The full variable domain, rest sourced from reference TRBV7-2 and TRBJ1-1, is GAGVSQSPSNKVTEKGKDVELRCDPISGHTALYWYRQSLGQGLEFLIYFQGNSAPDKSGLPSDRFSAERTGGSVSTLTIQRTQQEDSAVYLCASEPESPGGSTEAFFGQGTRLTVV.

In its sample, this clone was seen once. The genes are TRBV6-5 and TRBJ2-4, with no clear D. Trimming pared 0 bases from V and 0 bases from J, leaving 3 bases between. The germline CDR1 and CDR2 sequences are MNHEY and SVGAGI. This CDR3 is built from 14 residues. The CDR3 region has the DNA TGTGCCAGCAGTTACTCCCTAGCCAAAAACATTCAGTACTTC. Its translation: CASSYSLAKNIQYF.

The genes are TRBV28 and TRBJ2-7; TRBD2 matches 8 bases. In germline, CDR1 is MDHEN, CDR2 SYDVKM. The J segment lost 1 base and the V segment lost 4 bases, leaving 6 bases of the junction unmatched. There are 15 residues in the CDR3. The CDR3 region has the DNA TGTGCCAGCAGTTCCAATAGCGGGGTTTCCTACGAGCAGTACTTC. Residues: CASSSNSGVSYEQYF.

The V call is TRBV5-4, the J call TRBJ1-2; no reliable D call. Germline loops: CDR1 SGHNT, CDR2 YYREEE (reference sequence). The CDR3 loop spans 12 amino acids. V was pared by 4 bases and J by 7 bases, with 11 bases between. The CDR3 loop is CASSAWGFGYTF. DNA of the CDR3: TGTGCCAGCAGCGCGTGGGGTTTTGGCTACACCTTC.

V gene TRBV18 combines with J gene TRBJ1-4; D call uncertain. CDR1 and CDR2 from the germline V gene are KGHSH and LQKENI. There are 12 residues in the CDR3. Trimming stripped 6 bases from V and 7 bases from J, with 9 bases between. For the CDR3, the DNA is TGTGCCAGCTCGTCACCCAGTGAAAAACTGTTTTTT. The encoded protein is CASSSPSEKLFF.